Here is one TCR beta chain with its context. Original processing methods: Reference gene primer amplification in the assay estimated nucleated cell counts. Using immunoSEQ multiplex PCR, the repertoire was profiled, and TCRdb retains in-frame clones only, with some absent. V, J and clone size derive from that table, while D and trimming were established from the DNA sequence. The repertoire consists of tens of thousands of clones, with 88% occurring once and the leading ten covering 4.5% to 6%. CDR3 length: 17 amino acids. Germline CDR1 SGHNT, CDR2 YENEEA. Trimming took 0 bases from V and 8 from J; bases not matched to a gene: 7. This entry belongs to a study of blood T cell repertoires in COVID-19.

The rearrangement links TRBV11-3 to TRBJ1-6, with 10 bases lining up with TRBD1. This receptor was obtained from a human donor in a cohort sampled during active COVID-19. Sequencing was done on a sample of peripheral blood. CDR3 in amino acids: CASSLDGGGQGDSPLHF. CDR3 nucleotide sequence: TGTGCCAGCAGCTTAGATGGCGGAGGACAGGGGGATTCACCCCTCCACTTT.